This TCR beta chain is drawn from a study of blood T cell repertoires in COVID-19. Study-level background: COVID-19 samples from acute and convalescent phases originated in the United States, Italy and Spain.

Methods used by the authors: Reference gene primers were amplified, and this amplification served to estimate nucleated cell counts. Data came from immunoSEQ multiplex PCR; TCRdb stores just in-frame clones and leaves some out. The V and J calls and clone size were taken over from that table, and D and trimming were inferred from the DNA. The sample comprises 100,000 to 150,000 clones, 70% to 90% of which are singletons, and approximately 8% rests with the top ten. This CDR3 contains 12 residues. CDR1 is MNHEY, CDR2 SVGAGI, per germline. V gave up 7 bases and J gave up 7 bases, with 11 bases separating them.

The chain combines TRBV6-5 with TRBJ2-1; D is perhaps TRBD2 (5 bases). Sequenced: peripheral blood. This clonotype was obtained from a man aged 50 or older with acute or convalescent COVID-19. The CDR3 region has the DNA TGTGCCAGCAAAGGCTGGGAGAATGAGCAGTTCTTC. It encodes CASKGWENEQFF.